This TCR beta chain was captured in a study of T cell changes during pregnancy in multiple sclerosis. The data were produced by immunoSEQ multiplex PCR, yet TCRdb's version contains in-frame clones alone and is incomplete. The profile shows about 93,000 clones, roughly 91% of them singletons. This clone was detected only once. Germline V gives CDR1 SGHNT, CDR2 YYREEE (reference sequence). V lost 3 bases, J lost 7 bases, and 11 bases lay in between. There are 12 residues in the CDR3. This chain connects TRBV5-4 to TRBJ2-7; D is possibly TRBD2 (6 bases). The input for sequencing was peripheral blood, taken after pregnancy. The receptor was derived from a female donor in good health, enrolled as a control in a pregnancy study. CDR3 in amino acids: CASSWEAGEQYF. Here the CDR3 DNA reads TGTGCCAGCAGCTGGGAGGCGGGGGAGCAGTACTTC.